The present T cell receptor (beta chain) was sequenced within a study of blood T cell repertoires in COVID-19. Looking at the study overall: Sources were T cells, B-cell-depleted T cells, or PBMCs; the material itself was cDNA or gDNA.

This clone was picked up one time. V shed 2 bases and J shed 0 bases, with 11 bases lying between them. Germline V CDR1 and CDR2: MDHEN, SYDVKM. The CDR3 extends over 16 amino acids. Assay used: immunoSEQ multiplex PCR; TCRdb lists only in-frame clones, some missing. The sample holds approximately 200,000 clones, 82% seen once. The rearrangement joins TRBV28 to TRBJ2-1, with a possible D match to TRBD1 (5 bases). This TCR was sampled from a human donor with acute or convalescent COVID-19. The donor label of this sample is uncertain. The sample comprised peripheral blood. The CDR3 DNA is TGTGCCAGCAGTTTAGGGGCTGCTAGCTCCTACAATGAGCAGTTCTTC. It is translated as CASSLGAASSYNEQFF. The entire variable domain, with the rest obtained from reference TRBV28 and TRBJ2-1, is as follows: DVKVTQSSRYLVKRTGEKVFLECVQDMDHENMFWYRQDPGLGLRLIYFSYDVKMKEKGDIPEGYSVSREKKERFSLILESASTNQTSMYLCASSLGAASSYNEQFFGPGTRLTVL.